Listed below are T cell receptor beta chains from one sample, sequenced in a study of beta chain features in type 1 diabetes. Sequencing used immunoSEQ multiplex PCR; TCRdb keeps in-frame clones, though not all of them. The sample has 620,000 or so clones; around a sixth are singletons. Sequencing was carried out using naive CD4+ T cells from blood. Receptor source: a young man in good health. Each CDR3 is given with its conserved first and last residue. A D gene is named only where the DNA matches it firmly. Expanded clones get a size class; other rows say once, few or many, or leave the size out.

-	TRBV28	few	TRBJ2-4	CASSSGVVKNIQYF	TGTGCCAGCAGTTCGGGGGTAGTCAAAAACATTCAGTACTTC
-	TRBV4-3	-	TRBJ2-6	CASSQTFSSGANVLTF	TGCGCCAGCAGCCAAACGTTCAGCTCTGGGGCCAACGTCCTGACTTTC
-	TRBV19	few	TRBJ2-2	CASSTGRGGELFF	TGTGCCAGTAGCACAGGGCGAGGCGGGGAGCTGTTTTTT
-	TRBV28	-	TRBJ2-1	CASSSWISPWGTTEHNEQFF	TGTGCCAGCAGTTCATGGATATCTCCTTGGGGGACAACCGAACACAATGAGCAGTTCTTC
-	TRBV7-2	few	TRBJ2-3	CASSLASGTDTQYF	TGTGCCAGCAGCTTAGCTAGCGGCACAGATACGCAGTATTTT
TRBD1	TRBV10-3	-	TRBJ1-1	CAISFTGVGSEAFF	TGTGCCATCAGTTTCACAGGGGTAGGGTCTGAAGCTTTCTTT
-	TRBV12-5	-	TRBJ2-1	CASSGGWVYNEQFF	TGTGCTAGCTCAGGAGGGTGGGTTTACAATGAGCAGTTCTTC
-	TRBV30	-	TRBJ1-3	CAWITGFTSSGNTIYF	TGTGCCTGGATAACAGGGTTTACCTCCTCTGGAAACACCATATATTTT
-	TRBV6-1	-	TRBJ2-1	CASSLHRGGSYEQFF	TGTGCCAGCAGTCTCCACAGGGGAGGGTCATATGAGCAGTTCTTC
TRBD1	TRBV10-3	few	TRBJ2-3	CAIQDIDRATDTQYF	TGTGCCATTCAAGACATAGACAGGGCCACAGATACGCAGTATTTT
TRBD2	TRBV29-1	few	TRBJ2-7	CSPALGLAGGIWEQYF	TGCAGCCCCGCCCTCGGGCTAGCGGGAGGAATATGGGAGCAGTACTTC
-	TRBV5-4	few	TRBJ2-3	CASSLERDTDTQYF	TGTGCCAGCAGCTTGGAGCGAGATACAGATACGCAGTATTTT
-	TRBV6-1	few	TRBJ1-1	CASSDWGGPNTEAFF	TGTGCCAGCAGTGATTGGGGCGGTCCCAACACTGAAGCTTTCTTT
-	TRBV11-2	few	TRBJ1-6	CASSPAGALNNSPLHF	TGTGCCAGCAGCCCCGCAGGGGCATTAAATAATTCACCCCTCCACTTT
TRBD2	TRBV9	-	TRBJ2-7	CASSAGTSGTYEQYF	TGTGCCAGCAGCGCGGGGACTAGCGGAACATACGAGCAGTACTTC
-	TRBV7-3	few	TRBJ1-6	CASSESTGNSPLHF	TGTGCCAGCAGCGAGAGTACTGGCAATTCACCCCTCCACTTT
-	TRBV28	few	TRBJ2-1	CASSLGGYSEQFF	TGTGCCAGCAGTTTAGGGGGTTACAGTGAGCAGTTCTTC
-	TRBV19	few	TRBJ1-2	CASSMNTNYGYTF	TGTGCCAGTAGTATGAACACCAACTATGGCTACACCTTC
-	TRBV30	-	TRBJ1-3	CAWSVRGADTIYF	TGTGCCTGGAGTGTGAGGGGGGCAGACACCATATATTTT
TRBD2	TRBV9	few	TRBJ2-5	CASSVDGGASQETQYF	TGTGCCAGCAGCGTAGACGGGGGGGCCTCACAGGAGACCCAGTACTTC
-	TRBV25-1	few	TRBJ1-2	CASSDLPLDTRYTF	TGTGCCAGCAGTGATTTACCTCTGGACACGCGTTACACCTTC
-	TRBV11-2	-	TRBJ1-6	CASSWGPAPLHF	TGTGCCAGCAGCTGGGGACCGGCACCCCTCCACTTT
-	TRBV7-9	-	TRBJ2-7	CASSPRHGEQYF	TGTGCCAGCAGCCCCCGGCACGGTGAGCAGTACTTC
-	TRBV6-6	few	TRBJ2-6	CASCGASGANVLTF	TGTGCCAGCTGTGGAGCGTCTGGGGCCAACGTCCTGACTTTC
-	TRBV9	few	TRBJ1-1	CASSGRGANTEAFF	TGTGCCAGCAGCGGCAGAGGGGCTAACACTGAAGCTTTCTTT
-	TRBV14	-	TRBJ2-2	CASSSTPVNTGELFF	TGTGCCAGCAGCTCCACCCCGGTGAACACCGGGGAGCTGTTTTTT
-	TRBV27	few	TRBJ2-3	CASSLSLGTDTQYF	TGTGCCAGCAGTTTATCGCTTGGCACAGATACGCAGTATTTT
TRBD2	TRBV5-1	-	TRBJ2-7	CASSPAGTSAYEQYF	TGCGCCAGCAGCCCAGCCGGGACTAGCGCCTACGAGCAGTACTTC
TRBD1	TRBV28	-	TRBJ2-1	CASSFLTGGATYNEQFF	TGTGCCAGCAGTTTCCTGACAGGGGGCGCGACCTACAATGAGCAGTTCTTC
-	TRBV18	few	TRBJ1-6	CASSSDLLGNSPLHF	TGTGCCAGCTCAAGTGACCTCCTCGGGAATTCACCCCTCCACTTT
-	TRBV21-1	-	TRBJ1-1	CASPTGPRTEAFF	TGTGCCAGCCCGACAGGGCCCCGGACTGAAGCTTTCTTT
-	TRBV4-2	-	TRBJ2-2	CASSQERRYTGELFF	TGTGCCAGCAGCCAAGAAAGGAGGTACACCGGGGAGCTGTTTTTT
TRBD1	TRBV29-1	few	TRBJ1-2	CSAAGPQGDGYTF	TGCAGCGCCGCCGGACCACAGGGGGATGGCTACACCTTC
-	TRBV5-4	few	TRBJ1-1	CASSGRVSTEAFF	TGTGCCAGCAGCGGCAGGGTGTCCACTGAAGCTTTCTTT
-	TRBV14	-	TRBJ2-7	CASSHGGEQYF	TGTGCCAGCAGCCACGGGGGCGAGCAGTACTTC
-	TRBV7-9	-	TRBJ1-5	CASSLAGGRNQPQHF	TGTGCCAGCAGCTTAGCGGGGGGGCGCAATCAGCCCCAGCATTTT
-	TRBV18	-	TRBJ2-7	CASSLGQGWSYEQYF	TGTGCCAGCTCATTAGGGCAGGGGTGGTCCTACGAGCAGTACTTC
TRBD1	TRBV4-3	-	TRBJ2-7	CASGSTGGYEQYF	TGCGCCAGCGGCTCGACAGGGGGCTACGAGCAGTACTTC
-	TRBV5-6	few	TRBJ1-2	CASSLAPIGYTF	TGTGCCAGCAGCTTGGCCCCAATTGGCTACACCTTC
-	TRBV28	many	TRBJ2-4	CASTPIRGRKNIQYF	TGTGCCAGCACCCCGATTAGGGGACGCAAAAACATTCAGTACTTC
TRBD1	TRBV6-6	few	TRBJ1-5	CASSYSGQGGNQPQHF	TGTGCCAGCAGTTACTCCGGACAGGGTGGAAATCAGCCCCAGCATTTT
TRBD1	TRBV29-1	once	TRBJ1-1	CSGLKTGGTEAFF	TGCAGCGGTTTAAAAACAGGGGGCACTGAAGCTTTCTTT
-	TRBV6-4	-	TRBJ2-1	CASSALFSADRQGNYNEQFF	TGTGCCAGCAGTGCCCTCTTTTCGGCCGATCGGCAGGGGAATTACAATGAGCAGTTCTTC
-	TRBV7-9	-	TRBJ2-2	CASSLAGPNTGELFF	TGTGCCAGCAGCTTAGCGGGACCGAACACCGGGGAGCTGTTTTTT
TRBD1	TRBV6-4	-	TRBJ2-5	CASYRDRGRKTQYF	TGTGCCAGTTATCGGGACAGAGGACGGAAGACCCAGTACTTC
TRBD1	TRBV7-2	few	TRBJ2-7	CASSYSRTGSYEQYF	TGTGCCAGCAGTTACTCGCGGACAGGGTCCTACGAGCAGTACTTC
-	TRBV4-2	-	TRBJ1-1	CASSGQLNTEAFF	TGTGCCAGCAGCGGACAGTTAAACACTGAAGCTTTCTTT
TRBD1	TRBV10-3	-	TRBJ2-7	CAISAGQVPYEQYF	TGTGCCATCAGTGCGGGACAGGTGCCCTACGAGCAGTACTTC
TRBD1	TRBV7-2	-	TRBJ1-2	CASSLGTGGNYGYTF	TGTGCCAGCAGCTTAGGGACAGGGGGCAACTATGGCTACACCTTC
TRBD2	TRBV7-2	-	TRBJ2-5	CASSLVPGGFKETQYF	TGTGCCAGCAGCTTAGTGCCGGGAGGATTTAAAGAGACCCAGTACTTC
-	TRBV7-9	-	TRBJ1-1	CASSLGQFMNTEAFF	TGTGCCAGCAGCTTAGGACAGTTTATGAACACTGAAGCTTTCTTT
TRBD2	TRBV28	-	TRBJ2-7	CASQFAGGTYEQYF	TGTGCCAGTCAGTTTGCGGGGGGAACCTACGAGCAGTACTTC
-	TRBV2	few	TRBJ1-2	CASGDIPYGYTF	TGTGCCAGCGGGGACATCCCCTATGGCTACACCTTC